This T cell receptor (beta chain) came from a study of identical twins listed by TCRdb under 2016. For the wider study: To test whether fetal clonotypes persist, this study deep-sequenced TCR alpha and beta repertoires from monozygotic twins, from unrelated adults of various ages, and from cord blood. To rule out contamination, replicate twin experiments were performed at different times with different library preparation protocols.

Overall study outcomes, separate from this receptor: Recombination models systematically underestimated out-of-frame TCR alpha sharing in monozygotic twins but agreed with sharing between unrelated individuals. Out-of-frame TCR alpha sequences shared between twins showed an excess of low generation-probability sequences compared with coincidental sharing between unrelated individuals. Zero-insertion analyses could be partly confounded by invariant T cells such as MAIT and iNKT, although diverse VJ usage argued against such confounding for most clonotypes. Because the same donors could not be followed over many years, conclusions were based on cross-sectional statistical analysis. Fewer insertions were carried by abundant cord blood beta clonotypes, a similar but weaker trend appeared in young adult naive repertoires, and no such trend appeared in memory repertoires. A weaker excess of twin sharing was found in beta out-of-frame sequences because the signal-to-noise ratio was lowered by fewer shared sequences.

Trimming removed 0 bases from V and 3 bases from J, leaving 9 bases between the germline ends. CDR1 and CDR2, per the germline V gene, are SGHTA and FQGNSA. CDR3 length: 14 amino acids, cysteine to phenylalanine. The retained sequence is limited to the CDR3, 42 bases, with the frame set at the first base. Receptor libraries were prepared by 5' RACE. The sequencer listed for this sample is Illumina HiSeq 2000. A universal primer binding site was added through template switching, and the final cDNA carried a unique molecular identifier so that TCR cDNA molecules could be counted accurately. Specific primers in the conserved constant-segment region were used to synthesize first-strand cDNA for TCR alpha and beta chains. To control for contamination, every cDNA library carried two barcodes: a SMART-Mk sample barcode plus Illumina barcodes. TruSeq adapter sequences, together with Illumina sample barcodes, were added in two successive PCR steps. TCR alpha and beta cDNA libraries were sequenced on the Illumina HiSeq platform with custom primers. Processing in the source paper ran as follows. Unique molecular identifiers were extracted from raw reads with MiGEC, and CDR3 positions were determined with MiXCR. For each individual, recombination models were inferred using an EM algorithm with the repgenHMM and IGoR tools. The analysis of shared clonotypes was done with the tcR package in R, with sharing normalized by the product of cloneset sizes. To study raw recombination without the effects of thymic and clonal selection, out-of-frame nonproductive sequences were analyzed. TCRdb applied fastp at Q25 and MiXCR to the public reads, then kept only in-frame beta chains. Rows matching on CDR3 protein sequence are summarized as one entry with the most common DNA and genes. TCRdb, not the authors, supplied the V and J calls. The sample includes 350,000 to 450,000 distinct CDR3 sequences, with 18% observed a single time. The ten top clones hold 9.5% to 15% of the sample.

This clonotype was counted ten times or more. Its target antigen remains unknown. Per-nucleotide qualities are absent, and no much larger clonotype sits a single base away. Every donor was a healthy Caucasian. Three unrelated non-twin adults were also sequenced: a male aged 18 to 30, a male aged 50 to 60 and a female aged 50 to 60. Using Miltenyi CD45RO+ enrichment and human naive T-cell isolation kits, memory (CD45RO+) and naive T cells were isolated from PBMC. The sample was naive T cells sorted from blood. What this sample's cell subset or site label stands for: cells isolated with a human naive T-cell isolation kit. The TCR originated in a man in his fifties in good health. This sequence uses TRBV7-2 and TRBJ2-7; the D gene remains uncertain. CDR3 protein: CASSLAGILYEQYF. The sequenced DNA is TGTGCCAGCAGCTTAGCGGGAATCCTCTACGAGCAGTACTTC.